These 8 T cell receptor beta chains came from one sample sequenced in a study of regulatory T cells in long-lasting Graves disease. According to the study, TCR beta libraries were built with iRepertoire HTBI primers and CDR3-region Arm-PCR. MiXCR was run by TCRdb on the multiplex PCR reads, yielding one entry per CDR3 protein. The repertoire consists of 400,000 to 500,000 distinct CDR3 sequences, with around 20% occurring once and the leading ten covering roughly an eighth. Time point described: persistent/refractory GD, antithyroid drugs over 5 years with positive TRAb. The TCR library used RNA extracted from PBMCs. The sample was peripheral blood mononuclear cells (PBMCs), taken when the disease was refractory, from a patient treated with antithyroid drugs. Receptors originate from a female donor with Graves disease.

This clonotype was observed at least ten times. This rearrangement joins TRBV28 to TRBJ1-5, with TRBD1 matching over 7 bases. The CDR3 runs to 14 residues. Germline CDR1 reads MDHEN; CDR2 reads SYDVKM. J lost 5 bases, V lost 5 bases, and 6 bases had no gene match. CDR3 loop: CASSKGGNDQPQHF. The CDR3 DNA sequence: TGTGCCAGCAGTAAAGGGGGCAATGATCAGCCCCAGCATTTT.

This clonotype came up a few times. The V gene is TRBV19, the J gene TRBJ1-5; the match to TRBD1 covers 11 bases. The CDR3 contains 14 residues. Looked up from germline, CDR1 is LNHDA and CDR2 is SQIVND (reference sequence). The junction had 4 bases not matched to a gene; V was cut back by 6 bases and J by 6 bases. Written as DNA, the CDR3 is TGTGCCAGTAGCGGGACAGGGGGTGGTCAGCCCCAGCATTTT. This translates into CASSGTGGGQPQHF.

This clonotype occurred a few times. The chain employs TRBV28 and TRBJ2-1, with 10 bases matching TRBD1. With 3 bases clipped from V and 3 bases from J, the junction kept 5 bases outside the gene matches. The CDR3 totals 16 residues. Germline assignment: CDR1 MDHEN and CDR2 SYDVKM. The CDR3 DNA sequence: TGTGCCAGCAGTTTTCTTCGGGACAGGGGCTACAATGAGCAGTTCTTC. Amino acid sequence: CASSFLRDRGYNEQFF. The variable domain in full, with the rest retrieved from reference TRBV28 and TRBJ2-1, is DVKVTQSSRYLVKRTGEKVFLECVQDMDHENMFWYRQDPGLGLRLIYFSYDVKMKEKGDIPEGYSVSREKKERFSLILESASTNQTSMYLCASSFLRDRGYNEQFFGPGTRLTVL.

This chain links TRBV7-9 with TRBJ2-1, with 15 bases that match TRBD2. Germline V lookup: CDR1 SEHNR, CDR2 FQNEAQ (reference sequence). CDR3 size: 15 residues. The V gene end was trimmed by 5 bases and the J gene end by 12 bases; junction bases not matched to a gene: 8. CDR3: CASSPGLAGGPGQFF. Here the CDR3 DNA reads TGTGCCAGCAGCCCAGGACTAGCGGGAGGGCCAGGGCAGTTCTTC.

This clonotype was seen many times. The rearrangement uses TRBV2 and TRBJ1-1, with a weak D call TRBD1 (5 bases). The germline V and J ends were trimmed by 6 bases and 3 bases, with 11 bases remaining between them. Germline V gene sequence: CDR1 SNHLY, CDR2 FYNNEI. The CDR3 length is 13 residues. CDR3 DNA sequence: TGTGCCAGCAGCGGTGGGACTTACACTGAAGCTTTCTTT. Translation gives CASSGGTYTEAFF.

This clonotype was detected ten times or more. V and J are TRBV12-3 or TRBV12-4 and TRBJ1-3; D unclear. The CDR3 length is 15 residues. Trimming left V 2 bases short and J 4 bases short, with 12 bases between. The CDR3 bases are TGTGCCAGCAGTTTACAAGGAACCTCAGGAAACACCATATATTTT. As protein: CASSLQGTSGNTIYF.

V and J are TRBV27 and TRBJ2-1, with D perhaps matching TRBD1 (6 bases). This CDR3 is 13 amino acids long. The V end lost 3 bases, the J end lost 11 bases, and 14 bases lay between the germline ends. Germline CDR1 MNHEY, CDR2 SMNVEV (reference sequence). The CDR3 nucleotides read TGTGCCAGCAGTTTTAATCCAGGGGCCAAGCAGTTCTTC. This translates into CASSFNPGAKQFF.

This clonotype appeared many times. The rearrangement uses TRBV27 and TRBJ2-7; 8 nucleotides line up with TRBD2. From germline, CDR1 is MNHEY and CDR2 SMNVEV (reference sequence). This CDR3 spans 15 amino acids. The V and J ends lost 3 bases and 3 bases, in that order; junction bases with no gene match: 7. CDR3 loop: CASSFGGAGIYEQYF. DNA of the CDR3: TGTGCCAGCAGTTTCGGGGGGGCGGGAATCTACGAGCAGTACTTC.